The T cell receptor (beta chain) under discussion was sequenced for a study of cytomegalovirus exposure and HLA in healthy donors. Across the whole study: Unique TCRs numbering some 77 million, obtained from HLA-typed donors, made up an early data release. Study results and limitations: Most TCR sequences showed up rarely, but some public TCRs showed up in many donors. The classifier was said to identify cytomegalovirus status with high specificity and sensitivity.

Germline V lookup: CDR1 SGHRS, CDR2 YFSETQ. The CDR3 loop spans 17 amino acids. Trimming took 0 bases from V and 7 from J, leaving 23 bases between them. Of note for this clone: Its antigen remains unknown.

The PCR contained 60 Vbeta and 13 Jbeta primers. Using immunoSEQ multiplex PCR, the repertoire was profiled, and TCRdb retains in-frame clones only, with some absent. The table has under 110,000 clones, roughly 80% seen once. This clonotype was sampled from a man aged 40-50 years in good health and CMV-seronegative. The chain carries TRBV5-1 and TRBJ2-7; D is possibly TRBD1 (6 bases). Sequences were obtained from PBMCs. The DNA of the CDR3 is TGCGCCAGCAGCTTGGGGGGGCAGGTCGGGTCTCAGGGGGAGCAGTACTTC. Translating it yields CASSLGGQVGSQGEQYF.